Listed below are T cell receptor beta chains from one sample, sequenced in a study of T cells in localized non-small cell lung cancer. Measured with immunoSEQ multiplex PCR; TCRdb has only the in-frame clones, and not every one. Here the sample spans 13,000 or so clones, more than 70% being singletons. Sequences were derived from peripheral blood mononuclear cells, sampled before any cancer treatment. These receptor sequences come from a man between 40 and 70 years old with stage III lung adenocarcinoma. The conserved cysteine and the conserved F or W are not part of the CDR3 here.

len: 14; j_gene: TRBJ2-2; v_gene: TRBV9; CDR3aa: ASSPSAGRDTGELF
len: 13; j_gene: TRBJ1-2; v_gene: TRBV27; CDR3aa: ASSLSGRGSYGYT
len: 14; j_gene: TRBJ2-2; v_gene: TRBV28; CDR3aa: ASQPGQATGTGELF
len: 11; j_gene: TRBJ2-7; v_gene: TRBV27; CDR3aa: ASSSMDSYEQY
len: 15; j_gene: TRBJ2-6; v_gene: TRBV5-1; CDR3aa: ASRPSWMNSGANVLT
len: 13; j_gene: TRBJ2-1; v_gene: TRBV19; CDR3aa: ASSLAGTWDNEQF
len: 14; j_gene: TRBJ1-2; v_gene: TRBV11-2; CDR3aa: ASSSSRGGRGYGYT
len: 17; j_gene: TRBJ2-2; v_gene: TRBV27; CDR3aa: ASSLFYGRATGNTGELF
len: 10; j_gene: TRBJ2-5; v_gene: TRBV5-1; CDR3aa: ASSLAPETQY
len: 10; j_gene: TRBJ2-5; v_gene: TRBV4-3; CDR3aa: ASSQDRETQY
len: 9; j_gene: TRBJ1-1; v_gene: TRBV28; CDR3aa: ASHSNTEAF
len: 12; j_gene: TRBJ1-2; v_gene: TRBV6-4; CDR3aa: ASRNSNQGYGYT
len: 11; j_gene: TRBJ2-1; v_gene: TRBV28; CDR3aa: ASSPGPRNEQF
len: 13; j_gene: TRBJ1-1; v_gene: TRBV25-1; CDR3aa: ASSEFGEGLTEAF